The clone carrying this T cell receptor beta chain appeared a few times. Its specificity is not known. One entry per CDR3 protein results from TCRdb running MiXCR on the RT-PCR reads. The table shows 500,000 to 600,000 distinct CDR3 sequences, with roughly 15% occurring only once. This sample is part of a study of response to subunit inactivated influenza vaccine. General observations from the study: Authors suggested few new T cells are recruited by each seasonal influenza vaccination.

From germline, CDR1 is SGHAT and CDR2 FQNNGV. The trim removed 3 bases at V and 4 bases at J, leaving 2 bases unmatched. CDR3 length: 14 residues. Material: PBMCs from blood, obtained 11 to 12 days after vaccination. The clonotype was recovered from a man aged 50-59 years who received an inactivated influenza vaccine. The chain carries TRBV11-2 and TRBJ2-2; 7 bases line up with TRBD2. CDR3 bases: TGTGCCAGCAGCTTCGGGGGGATCACCGGGGAGCTGTTTTTT. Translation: CASSFGGITGELFF.